This is a list of T cell receptor beta chains from one sample in a study of T cell responses to AZD1222 COVID-19 vaccine. Sequencing was performed with immunoSEQ multiplex PCR; in TCRdb, only in-frame clones are kept and a portion is missing. This table has over 110,000 clones, roughly 90% appearing once. This specimen was peripheral blood, taken on day 0 of AZD1222 vaccination. The receptor set was obtained from an adult in good health. Both conserved end residues are part of each CDR3. Fields, in order: J gene, V gene, D gene, clone size, CDR3 protein, CDR3 DNA. A D gene is named only where the DNA matches it firmly. Size values are once, few and many counts, or a class for expanded clones, and some rows have none.

j_call: TRBJ1-2; v_call: TRBV28; d_call: -; clone_size: few; cdr3_aa: CASSLGGAEYGYTF; cdr3_nt: TGTGCCAGCAGTTTAGGGGGCGCTGAGTATGGCTACACCTTC
j_call: TRBJ1-5; v_call: TRBV6-6; d_call: -; clone_size: -; cdr3_aa: CASSPGAPQHF; cdr3_nt: TGTGCCAGCAGCCCAGGAGCTCCCCAGCATTTT
j_call: TRBJ2-2; v_call: TRBV6-5; d_call: -; clone_size: -; cdr3_aa: CASSYSEGELFF; cdr3_nt: TGTGCCAGCAGTTACTCTGAGGGGGAGCTGTTTTTT
j_call: TRBJ1-1; v_call: TRBV5-6; d_call: TRBD1; clone_size: -; cdr3_aa: CASSLRGPGNTEAFF; cdr3_nt: TGTGCCAGCAGCTTAAGGGGGCCGGGGAACACTGAAGCTTTCTTT
j_call: TRBJ1-1; v_call: TRBV28; d_call: -; clone_size: -; cdr3_aa: CASQTYLNTEAFF; cdr3_nt: TGTGCCAGCCAAACTTATCTGAACACTGAAGCTTTCTTT
j_call: TRBJ2-2; v_call: TRBV4-3; d_call: TRBD1; clone_size: -; cdr3_aa: CASSQDNRGRPGELFF; cdr3_nt: TGCGCCAGCAGCCAAGACAACAGGGGGCGCCCCGGGGAGCTGTTTTTT
j_call: TRBJ2-7; v_call: TRBV18; d_call: TRBD1; clone_size: -; cdr3_aa: CASSPTGTGGSYEQYF; cdr3_nt: TGTGCCAGCTCACCAACCGGGACAGGGGGCTCCTACGAGCAGTACTTC
j_call: TRBJ1-1; v_call: TRBV28; d_call: -; clone_size: -; cdr3_aa: CASSFLGGEAFF; cdr3_nt: TGTGCCAGCAGTTTCCTGGGGGGTGAAGCTTTCTTT
j_call: TRBJ2-7; v_call: TRBV5-1; d_call: TRBD1; clone_size: -; cdr3_aa: CASGFNRGSSYEQYF; cdr3_nt: TGCGCCAGCGGGTTTAACAGGGGGAGCTCCTACGAGCAGTACTTC
j_call: TRBJ2-1; v_call: TRBV27; d_call: TRBD2; clone_size: -; cdr3_aa: CASRGLGLGPYNEQFF; cdr3_nt: TGTGCCAGCAGGGGACTGGGACTAGGGCCCTACAATGAGCAGTTCTTC
j_call: TRBJ1-1; v_call: TRBV5-6; d_call: -; clone_size: -; cdr3_aa: CASSFNRAGAFF; cdr3_nt: TGTGCCAGCAGCTTTAACAGGGCCGGAGCTTTCTTT
j_call: TRBJ1-1; v_call: TRBV18; d_call: -; clone_size: few; cdr3_aa: CASSPLGNTEAFF; cdr3_nt: TGTGCCAGCTCACCACTGGGGAACACTGAAGCTTTCTTT
j_call: TRBJ1-5; v_call: TRBV30; d_call: -; clone_size: -; cdr3_aa: CAWSGTYNQPQHF; cdr3_nt: TGTGCCTGGAGTGGGACCTACAATCAGCCCCAGCATTTT
j_call: TRBJ1-2; v_call: TRBV24-1; d_call: -; clone_size: -; cdr3_aa: CATSGTLTPGGYGYTF; cdr3_nt: TGTGCCACCAGTGGTACGTTAACCCCGGGGGGCTATGGCTACACCTTC
j_call: TRBJ2-2; v_call: TRBV13; d_call: TRBD2; clone_size: -; cdr3_aa: CASSPDSGIPGELFF; cdr3_nt: TGTGCCAGCAGCCCCGACAGCGGGATCCCCGGGGAGCTGTTTTTT
j_call: TRBJ1-1; v_call: TRBV14; d_call: -; clone_size: -; cdr3_aa: CASSQDRQRITEAFF; cdr3_nt: TGTGCCAGCAGCCAAGATCGACAGAGAATTACTGAAGCTTTCTTT
j_call: TRBJ2-1; v_call: TRBV11-3; d_call: TRBD2; clone_size: once; cdr3_aa: CASSPDGLREGVNEQFF; cdr3_nt: TGTGCCAGCAGCCCCGACGGGTTGCGGGAGGGCGTCAATGAGCAGTTCTTC
j_call: TRBJ1-5; v_call: TRBV5-6; d_call: -; clone_size: -; cdr3_aa: CASSLEQGTQPQHF; cdr3_nt: TGTGCCAGCAGCTTGGAACAGGGCACACAGCCCCAGCATTTT
j_call: TRBJ2-7; v_call: TRBV5-1; d_call: -; clone_size: -; cdr3_aa: CASSLGGEWFDEQYF; cdr3_nt: TGCGCCAGCAGCTTGGGAGGGGAGTGGTTCGACGAGCAGTACTTC
j_call: TRBJ1-6; v_call: TRBV6-2/TRBV6-3; d_call: -; clone_size: -; cdr3_aa: CASSLGQLRNNSPLHF; cdr3_nt: TGTGCCAGCAGTCTTGGACAGCTGAGAAATAATTCACCCCTCCACTTT
j_call: TRBJ2-1; v_call: TRBV6-5; d_call: -; clone_size: -; cdr3_aa: CASGRPAYNEQFF; cdr3_nt: TGTGCCAGCGGGAGGCCAGCCTACAATGAGCAGTTCTTC
j_call: TRBJ2-7; v_call: TRBV6-1; d_call: TRBD2; clone_size: -; cdr3_aa: CASSEAGGRGRGEQYF; cdr3_nt: TGTGCCAGCAGTGAAGCGGGGGGACGCGGGAGAGGCGAGCAGTACTTC
j_call: TRBJ1-5; v_call: TRBV2; d_call: TRBD1; clone_size: -; cdr3_aa: CASKSDRGGNQPQHF; cdr3_nt: TGTGCCAGCAAATCGGACAGGGGAGGCAATCAGCCCCAGCATTTT
j_call: TRBJ1-6; v_call: TRBV27; d_call: -; clone_size: -; cdr3_aa: CASSFGRESPLHF; cdr3_nt: TGTGCCAGCAGTTTCGGACGGGAATCACCCCTCCACTTT
j_call: TRBJ2-1; v_call: TRBV4-3; d_call: TRBD1; clone_size: -; cdr3_aa: CASSQETRDRGHLSEQFF; cdr3_nt: TGCGCCAGCAGCCAAGAAACTCGGGACAGGGGGCATCTCAGTGAGCAGTTCTTC
j_call: TRBJ1-1; v_call: TRBV5-1; d_call: -; clone_size: -; cdr3_aa: CASSLAWGPEAFF; cdr3_nt: TGCGCCAGCAGCTTGGCCTGGGGCCCTGAAGCTTTCTTT
j_call: TRBJ1-1; v_call: TRBV21-1; d_call: -; clone_size: -; cdr3_aa: CASSKDPGMEAFF; cdr3_nt: TGTGCCAGCAGCAAAGATCCCGGGATGGAAGCTTTCTTT
j_call: TRBJ1-1; v_call: TRBV6-5; d_call: -; clone_size: once; cdr3_aa: CASSYGASTEAFF; cdr3_nt: TGTGCCAGCAGTTACGGCGCCAGCACTGAAGCTTTCTTT
j_call: TRBJ2-5; v_call: TRBV4-1; d_call: -; clone_size: -; cdr3_aa: CASREKETQYF; cdr3_nt: TGCGCCAGCAGGGAGAAAGAGACCCAGTACTTC
j_call: TRBJ2-7; v_call: TRBV5-1; d_call: TRBD2; clone_size: -; cdr3_aa: CASSSTSGTPSYEQYF; cdr3_nt: TGCGCCAGCAGCTCCACTAGCGGGACCCCCTCCTACGAGCAGTACTTC
j_call: TRBJ2-1; v_call: TRBV7-2; d_call: -; clone_size: once; cdr3_aa: CASSPILEGSREQFF; cdr3_nt: TGTGCCAGCAGCCCGATCTTGGAGGGATCGAGAGAGCAGTTCTTC
j_call: TRBJ2-6; v_call: TRBV7-9; d_call: TRBD1; clone_size: -; cdr3_aa: CASSIAGTDLNSGANVLTF; cdr3_nt: TGTGCCAGCAGCATCGCCGGGACAGACCTTAACTCTGGGGCCAACGTCCTGACTTTC
j_call: TRBJ1-1; v_call: TRBV6-5; d_call: TRBD1; clone_size: once; cdr3_aa: CASRPWTGYTEAFF; cdr3_nt: TGTGCCAGCAGACCTTGGACAGGGTACACTGAAGCTTTCTTT
j_call: TRBJ1-1; v_call: TRBV14; d_call: TRBD1; clone_size: -; cdr3_aa: CASSQHRGTGGRSAEAFF; cdr3_nt: TGTGCCAGCAGCCAACACCGGGGGACAGGGGGCCGCTCCGCTGAAGCTTTCTTT
j_call: TRBJ2-5; v_call: TRBV30; d_call: -; clone_size: -; cdr3_aa: CAWSVLASMSGTQYF; cdr3_nt: TGTGCCTGGAGTGTACTAGCTAGTATGTCTGGGACCCAGTACTTC
j_call: TRBJ2-2; v_call: TRBV7-9; d_call: TRBD2; clone_size: -; cdr3_aa: CASSPPLAGVDGELFF; cdr3_nt: TGTGCCAGCAGCCCCCCCCTGGCGGGAGTAGACGGGGAGCTGTTTTTT
j_call: TRBJ2-2; v_call: TRBV28; d_call: -; clone_size: -; cdr3_aa: CASSLGVRDTGELFF; cdr3_nt: TGTGCCAGCAGTTTGGGAGTTCGTGACACCGGGGAGCTGTTTTTT
j_call: TRBJ1-1; v_call: TRBV3-1/TRBV3-2; d_call: -; clone_size: few; cdr3_aa: CASSQEVQPYTEAFF; cdr3_nt: TGTGCCAGCAGCCAAGAGGTCCAGCCCTACACTGAAGCTTTCTTT
j_call: TRBJ1-5; v_call: TRBV4-2; d_call: -; clone_size: -; cdr3_aa: CASSPTLISNQPQHF; cdr3_nt: TGTGCCAGCAGCCCCACCCTAATTAGCAATCAGCCCCAGCATTTT
j_call: TRBJ2-5; v_call: TRBV2; d_call: -; clone_size: -; cdr3_aa: CASTPRRETQYF; cdr3_nt: TGTGCCAGCACACCCCGGCGGGAGACCCAGTACTTC
j_call: TRBJ1-6; v_call: TRBV3-1/TRBV3-2; d_call: -; clone_size: -; cdr3_aa: CASSQVRDSPLHF; cdr3_nt: TGTGCCAGCAGCCAAGTACGCGATTCACCCCTCCACTTT
j_call: TRBJ1-1; v_call: TRBV25-1; d_call: TRBD1; clone_size: -; cdr3_aa: CASSVRGRNTEAFF; cdr3_nt: TGTGCCAGCAGTGTCAGGGGGAGGAACACTGAAGCTTTCTTT